This T cell receptor (beta chain) stems from a study of blood T cell repertoires in COVID-19. Turning to the study itself: PBMCs, B-cell-depleted T cells, or T cells provided the cDNA or gDNA that made up the material.

The trim removed 3 bases at V and 6 bases at J, leaving 8 bases unmatched. CDR1 and CDR2 (germline): SGHDN, FVKESK. This CDR3 region has 15 residues. Authors' processing steps: For nucleated cells, counts were estimated from reference gene primer amplification. Clones were sequenced by immunoSEQ multiplex PCR, and TCRdb holds only the in-frame ones, with some missing. Clone size and V and J calls were adopted from that table, with D and trimming inferred from the DNA. The sample has approximately 180,000 clones, around nine tenths seen once; the top ten hold approximately 13%. This receptor was identified in a woman aged 70 to 79 with COVID-19, enrolled during active disease. The V call is TRBV14, the J call TRBJ2-4, with TRBD1 matching 7 bases. The sample comprised peripheral blood. CDR3 region: CASSQAGTVLNIQYF. CDR3 DNA sequence: TGTGCCAGCAGCCAGGCCGGGACAGTCCTAAACATTCAGTACTTC.